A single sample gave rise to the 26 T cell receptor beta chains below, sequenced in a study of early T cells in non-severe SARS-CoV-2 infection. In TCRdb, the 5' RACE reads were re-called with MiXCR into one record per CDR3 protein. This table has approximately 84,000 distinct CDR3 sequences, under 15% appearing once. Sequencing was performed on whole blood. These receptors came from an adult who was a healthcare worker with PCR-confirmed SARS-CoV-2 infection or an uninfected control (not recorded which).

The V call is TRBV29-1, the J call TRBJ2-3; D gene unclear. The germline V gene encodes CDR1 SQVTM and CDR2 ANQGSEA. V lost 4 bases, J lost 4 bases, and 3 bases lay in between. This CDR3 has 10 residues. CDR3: CSVGSDTQYF. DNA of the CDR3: TGCAGCGTTGGGTCAGATACGCAGTATTTT.

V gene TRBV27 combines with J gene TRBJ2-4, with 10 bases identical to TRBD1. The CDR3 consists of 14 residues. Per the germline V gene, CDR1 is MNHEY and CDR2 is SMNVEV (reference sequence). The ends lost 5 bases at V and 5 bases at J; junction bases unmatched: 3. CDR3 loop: CASSRDRGENIQYF. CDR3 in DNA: TGTGCCAGCAGTAGGGACAGGGGAGAAAACATTCAGTACTTC.

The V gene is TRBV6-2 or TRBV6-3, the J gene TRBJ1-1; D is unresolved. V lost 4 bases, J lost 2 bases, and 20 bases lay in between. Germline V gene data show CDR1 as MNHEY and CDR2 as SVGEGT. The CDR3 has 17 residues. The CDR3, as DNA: TGTGCCAGCAGTTTTAGCCGGCACAGACAACGAAACACTGAAGCTTTCTTT. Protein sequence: CASSFSRHRQRNTEAFF.

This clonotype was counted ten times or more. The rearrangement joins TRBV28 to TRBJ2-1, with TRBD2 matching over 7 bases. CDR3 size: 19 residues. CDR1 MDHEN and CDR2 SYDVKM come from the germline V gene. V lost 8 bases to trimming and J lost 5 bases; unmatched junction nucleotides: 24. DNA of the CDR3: TGTGCCAGCGGGAGGGCCCTTTACTCCGACTTGTCGAAGAACAATGAGCAGTTCTTC. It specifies CASGRALYSDLSKNNEQFF.

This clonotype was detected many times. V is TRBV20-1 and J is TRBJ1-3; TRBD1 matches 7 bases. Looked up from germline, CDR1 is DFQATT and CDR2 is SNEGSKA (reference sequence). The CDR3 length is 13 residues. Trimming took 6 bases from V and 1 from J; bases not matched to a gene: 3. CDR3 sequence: CSALDRSGNTIYF. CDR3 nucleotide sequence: TGCAGTGCCCTGGACAGGTCTGGAAACACCATATATTTT.

The CDR3 reads CASSHGHSSYNEQFF. The CDR3 DNA is TGTGCCAGCAGCCACGGACATTCCTCCTACAATGAGCAGTTCTTC. V gene TRBV11-2 combines with J gene TRBJ2-1, with a weak D call TRBD1 (5 bases). This CDR3 is built from 15 residues. Germline V CDR1 and CDR2: SGHAT, FQNNGV. Trimming shortened V by 5 bases and J by 0 bases, and 11 bases separated the two germline ends.

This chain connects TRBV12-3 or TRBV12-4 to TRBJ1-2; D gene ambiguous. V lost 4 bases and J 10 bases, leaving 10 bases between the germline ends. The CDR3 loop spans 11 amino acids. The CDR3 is CASSSEGDYTF. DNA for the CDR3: TGTGCCAGCAGTTCAGAGGGTGACTACACCTTC.

The CDR3 coding sequence is TGCGCCAGCAGCCAAGCCCCGATTGGAAGAGACACCGGGGAGCTGTTTTTT. Protein: CASSQAPIGRDTGELFF. The chain links TRBV4-3 to TRBJ2-2; D gene uncertain. Trimming removed 1 base at V and 3 bases at J, with 15 bases between. CDR1 is LGHNA, CDR2 YSLEER, per germline. The CDR3 is made up of 17 amino acids.

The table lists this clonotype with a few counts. The CDR3 here is CSASYEGRYSNQPQHF. The CDR3 region has the DNA TGCAGTGCTAGTTACGAGGGGAGATATAGCAATCAGCCCCAGCATTTT. The rearrangement uses TRBV20-1 and TRBJ1-5; tentatively, D is TRBD1 (5 bases). Germline assignment: CDR1 DFQATT and CDR2 SNEGSKA (reference sequence). The CDR3 extends over 16 amino acids. V lost 3 bases and J lost 0, with 15 bases in between.

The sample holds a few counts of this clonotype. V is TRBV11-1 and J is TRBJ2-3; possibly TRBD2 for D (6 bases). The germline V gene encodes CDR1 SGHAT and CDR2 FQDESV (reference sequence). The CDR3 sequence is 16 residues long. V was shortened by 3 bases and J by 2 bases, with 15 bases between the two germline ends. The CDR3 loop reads CASSFGWRGSTDTQYF. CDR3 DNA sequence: TGTGCCAGCAGCTTTGGCTGGCGGGGATCCACAGATACGCAGTATTTT.

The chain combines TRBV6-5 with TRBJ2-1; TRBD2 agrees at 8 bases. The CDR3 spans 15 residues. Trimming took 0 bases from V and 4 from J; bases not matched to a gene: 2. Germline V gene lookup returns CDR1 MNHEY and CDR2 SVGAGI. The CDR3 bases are TGTGCCAGCAGTTACTCTGGCGGGAGGTACAATGAGCAGTTCTTC. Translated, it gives CASSYSGGRYNEQFF.

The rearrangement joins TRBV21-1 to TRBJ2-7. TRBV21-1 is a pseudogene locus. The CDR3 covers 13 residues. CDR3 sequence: CASSILRAYEQYF. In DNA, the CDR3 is TGTGCCAGCAGCATCTTAAGAGCCTACGAGCAGTACTTC.

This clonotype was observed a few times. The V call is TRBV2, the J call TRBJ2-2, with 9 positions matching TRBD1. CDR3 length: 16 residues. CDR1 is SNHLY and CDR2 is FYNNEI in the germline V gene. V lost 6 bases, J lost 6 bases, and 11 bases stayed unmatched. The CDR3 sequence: CASSTDRGGLAGELFF. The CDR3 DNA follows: TGTGCCAGCAGCACGGACAGGGGTGGTTTGGCCGGGGAGCTGTTTTTT. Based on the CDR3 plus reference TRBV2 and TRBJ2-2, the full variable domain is EPEVTQTPSHQVTQMGQEVILRCVPISNHLYFYWYRQILGQKVEFLVSFYNNEISEKSEIFDDQFSVERPDGSNFTLKIRSTKLEDSAMYFCASSTDRGGLAGELFFGEGSRLTVL.

The CDR3 here is CASSLTAADTQYF. Here the CDR3 DNA reads TGTGCCAGCAGTTTGACCGCAGCCGATACGCAGTATTTT. The rearrangement joins TRBV28 to TRBJ2-3; D is ambiguous. This CDR3 has 13 amino acids. Germline V gives CDR1 MDHEN, CDR2 SYDVKM. V lost 3 bases, J lost 6 bases, and 10 bases lay in between.

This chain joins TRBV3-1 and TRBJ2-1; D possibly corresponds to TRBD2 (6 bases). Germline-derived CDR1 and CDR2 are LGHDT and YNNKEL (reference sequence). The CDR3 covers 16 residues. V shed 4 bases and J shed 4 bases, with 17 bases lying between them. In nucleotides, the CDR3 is TGTGCCAGCAGCCTCGCTCTAGCGAAGCCATACAATGAGCAGTTCTTC. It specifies CASSLALAKPYNEQFF.

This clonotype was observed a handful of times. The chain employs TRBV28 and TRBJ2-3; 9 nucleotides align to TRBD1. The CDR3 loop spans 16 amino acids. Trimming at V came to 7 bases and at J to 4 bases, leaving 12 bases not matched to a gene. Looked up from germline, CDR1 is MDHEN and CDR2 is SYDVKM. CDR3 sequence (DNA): TGTGCCAGCACCCAAAGTCCGGGACAGGGATCAGATACGCAGTATTTT. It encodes CASTQSPGQGSDTQYF.

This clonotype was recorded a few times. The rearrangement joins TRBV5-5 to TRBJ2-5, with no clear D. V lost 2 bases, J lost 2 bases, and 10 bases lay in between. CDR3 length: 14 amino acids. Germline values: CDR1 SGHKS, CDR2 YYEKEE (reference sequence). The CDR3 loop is CASSFSTPQETQYF. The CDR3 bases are TGTGCCAGCAGCTTCTCCACGCCACAAGAGACCCAGTACTTC.

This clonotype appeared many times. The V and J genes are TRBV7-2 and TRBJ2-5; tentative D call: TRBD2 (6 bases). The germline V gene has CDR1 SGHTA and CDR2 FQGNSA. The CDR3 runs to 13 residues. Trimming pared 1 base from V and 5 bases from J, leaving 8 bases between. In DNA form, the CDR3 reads TGTGCCAGCAGCTTAGGAGGAGGGGAGACCCAGTACTTC. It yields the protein CASSLGGGETQYF.

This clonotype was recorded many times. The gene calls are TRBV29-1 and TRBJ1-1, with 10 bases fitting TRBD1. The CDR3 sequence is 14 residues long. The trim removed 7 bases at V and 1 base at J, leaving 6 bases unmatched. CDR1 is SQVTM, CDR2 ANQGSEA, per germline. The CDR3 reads CSARTGGRNTEAFF. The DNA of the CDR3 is TGCAGCGCCAGGACAGGGGGAAGGAACACTGAAGCTTTCTTT. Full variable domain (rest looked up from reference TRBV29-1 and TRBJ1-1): SAVISQKPSRDICQRGTSLTIQCQVDSQVTMMFWYRQQPGQSLTLIATANQGSEATYESGFVIDKFPISRPNLTFSTLTVSNMSPEDSSIYLCSARTGGRNTEAFFGQGTRLTVV.

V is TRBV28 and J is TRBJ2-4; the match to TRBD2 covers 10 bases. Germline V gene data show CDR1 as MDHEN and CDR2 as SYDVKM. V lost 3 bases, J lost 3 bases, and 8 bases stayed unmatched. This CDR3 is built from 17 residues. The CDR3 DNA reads TGTGCCAGCAGTTTGGGAAGCGGGAGGGCCGACAAAAACATTCAGTACTTC. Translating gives CASSLGSGRADKNIQYF. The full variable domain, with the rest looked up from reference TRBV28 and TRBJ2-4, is DVKVTQSSRYLVKRTGEKVFLECVQDMDHENMFWYRQDPGLGLRLIYFSYDVKMKEKGDIPEGYSVSREKKERFSLILESASTNQTSMYLCASSLGSGRADKNIQYFGAGTRLSVL.

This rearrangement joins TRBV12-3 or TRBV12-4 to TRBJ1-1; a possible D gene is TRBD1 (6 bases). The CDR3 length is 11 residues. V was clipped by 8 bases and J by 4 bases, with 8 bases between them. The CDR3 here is CASVDSTEAFF. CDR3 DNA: TGTGCCAGCGTGGACAGCACTGAAGCTTTCTTT.

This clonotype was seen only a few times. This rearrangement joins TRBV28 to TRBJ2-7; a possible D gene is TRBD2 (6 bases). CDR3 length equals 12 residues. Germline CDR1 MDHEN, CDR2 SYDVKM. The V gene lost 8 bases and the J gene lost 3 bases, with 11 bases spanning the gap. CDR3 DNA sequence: TGTGCCAGCGGAGGGAAAATCTACGAGCAGTACTTC. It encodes CASGGKIYEQYF.

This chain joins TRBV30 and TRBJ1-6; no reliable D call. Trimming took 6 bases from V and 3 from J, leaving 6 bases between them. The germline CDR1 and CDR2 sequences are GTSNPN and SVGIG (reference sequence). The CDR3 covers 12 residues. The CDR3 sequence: CACPGYNSPLHF. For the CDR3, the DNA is TGTGCCTGCCCAGGCTATAATTCACCCCTCCACTTT.

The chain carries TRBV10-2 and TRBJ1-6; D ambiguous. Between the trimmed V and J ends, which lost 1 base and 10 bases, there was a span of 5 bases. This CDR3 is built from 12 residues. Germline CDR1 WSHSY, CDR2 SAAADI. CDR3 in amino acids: CASSEWRSPLHF. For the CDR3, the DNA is TGCGCCAGCAGTGAGTGGAGGTCACCCCTCCACTTT.

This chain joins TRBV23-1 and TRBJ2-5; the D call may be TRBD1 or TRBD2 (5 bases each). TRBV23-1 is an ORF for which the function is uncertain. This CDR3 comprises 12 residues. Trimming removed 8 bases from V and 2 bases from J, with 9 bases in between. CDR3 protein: CASLGRQETQYF. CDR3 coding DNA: TGCGCCAGCCTGGGACGTCAAGAGACCCAGTACTTC.

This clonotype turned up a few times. The CDR3 here is CASSVFGTGAYEQYF. Written as DNA, the CDR3 is TGTGCCAGCAGTGTCTTCGGGACAGGGGCCTACGAGCAGTACTTC. The gene calls are TRBV2 and TRBJ2-7; 10 bases map to TRBD1. Trimming cost V 4 bases and J 2 bases; bases outside gene matches: 5. The CDR3 length is 15 residues. Germline-derived CDR1 and CDR2 are SNHLY and FYNNEI.